Each of the 17 T cell receptor beta chains below was sequenced from the same sample in a study of spatial heterogeneity in lung cancer. Study-wide results and limits: The study found that expanded intratumoral alpha and beta TCR counts tracked tumor mutation counts.

TCRdb fed the 5' RACE reads into MiXCR, producing one record per CDR3 protein. The table shows approximately 2,300 distinct CDR3 sequences, with approximately 14% occurring only once. No antigens are known for them. Indicated time point: sample taken at primary tumor resection. The sample here was lung tumor tissue, taken at surgery. Receptor source: a male donor with early-stage non-small cell lung cancer.

This clonotype counts as medium-sized. The CDR3 loop reads CAATGPDTQYF. The CDR3 region has the DNA TGTGCCGCGACAGGGCCAGATACGCAGTATTTT. The chain couples TRBV10-3 to TRBJ2-3; 7 bases line up with TRBD1. The V and J ends lost 11 bases and 4 bases, in that order; junction bases with no gene match: 3. The CDR3 has 11 residues. Germline V gene data show CDR1 as ENHRY and CDR2 as SYGVKD.

In its sample, this clonotype ranks as medium-sized. J is TRBJ2-3 and V is TRBV19, with D uncertain. Per the germline V gene, CDR1 is LNHDA and CDR2 is SQIVND (reference sequence). The CDR3 consists of 11 residues. Trimming took 3 bases from V and 6 from J, leaving 4 bases between them. CDR3 in amino acids: CASSILDTQYF. In DNA form, the CDR3 reads TGTGCCAGTAGTATTTTGGATACGCAGTATTTT.

As concerns this clonotype: A much bigger clone sits one base away, suggesting this may be a read error. The V gene is TRBV4-1, the J gene TRBJ1-3; a weak D match, TRBD1 (5 bases). CDR1 and CDR2 from the germline V gene are MGHRA and YSYEKL. The CDR3 length is 16 residues. V dropped 4 bases and J dropped 1 base, with 14 bases sitting between them. CDR3 DNA: TGCGCCAGCAGCCTGGGCAGAGGGGAATCTGGAAACACCATATATTTT. It translates to CASSLGRGESGNTIYF.

The gene calls are TRBV14 and TRBJ2-7; D is possibly TRBD1 or TRBD2 (5 bases each). Germline V gene data show CDR1 as SGHDN and CDR2 as FVKESK. This CDR3 comprises 12 residues. Trimming left V 4 bases short and J 6 bases short, with 10 bases between. CDR3 amino acids: CASSLPGGEQYF. Written as DNA, the CDR3 is TGTGCCAGCAGCCTCCCTGGGGGCGAGCAGTACTTC.

This clonotype is classed as medium-sized (0.01 to 0.1%). The CDR3 nucleotides read TGTGCCAGCAGTTCCCAGGTCCCACGGACAGGGGTCGTCCCGGGTACGCAGTATTTT. It translates to CASSSQVPRTGVVPGTQYF. V gene TRBV28 combines with J gene TRBJ2-3; 9 nucleotides agree with TRBD1. Germline values: CDR1 MDHEN, CDR2 SYDVKM. The CDR3 loop spans 19 amino acids. Germline trimming cut 4 bases from V and 8 bases from J; bases unmatched to any gene: 22. Full variable domain (rest looked up from reference TRBV28 and TRBJ2-3): DVKVTQSSRYLVKRTGEKVFLECVQDMDHENMFWYRQDPGLGLRLIYFSYDVKMKEKGDIPEGYSVSREKKERFSLILESASTNQTSMYLCASSSQVPRTGVVPGTQYFGPGTRLTVL.

This clonotype is labeled medium-sized. The chain's CDR3 is CASSLVFGGGDTQYF. CDR3 in DNA: TGTGCCAGCAGCTTAGTGTTCGGGGGCGGGGATACGCAGTATTTT. The V call is TRBV7-2, the J call TRBJ2-3; D might be TRBD1 or TRBD2, each matching 6 bases. The germline V gene has CDR1 SGHTA and CDR2 FQGNSA. The CDR3 consists of 15 residues. With 1 base removed from V and 6 bases from J, the gap between germline ends came to 14 bases.

V is TRBV9 and J is TRBJ2-7; tentative D call: TRBD1 (6 bases). This CDR3 has 14 residues. V was trimmed by 4 bases and J by 0 bases, leaving 11 bases between them. The germline V gene has CDR1 SGDLS and CDR2 YYNGEE. The CDR3 nucleotides read TGTGCCAGCAGCCCTGAGGACAGCTCCTACGAGCAGTACTTC. Encoded protein: CASSPEDSSYEQYF.

There are a few counts of this clonotype. The chain has TRBV7-9 and TRBJ1-6; the D gene is possibly TRBD1 (6 bases). The CDR3 runs to 14 residues. The ends were cut back, 7 bases at V and 8 bases at J, with 15 bases in the middle. Germline values: CDR1 SEHNR, CDR2 FQNEAQ (reference sequence). CDR3 in amino acids: CASNPPGDHSPLHF. Here the CDR3 DNA reads TGTGCCAGCAACCCTCCAGGGGATCATTCACCCCTCCACTTT.

Within the sample, this clonotype is medium-sized (0.01 to 0.1%). CDR3 loop: CSVEDPSHPYNEQFF. The CDR3 nucleotides are TGCAGCGTTGAAGACCCCTCCCACCCCTACAATGAGCAGTTCTTC. The chain uses TRBV29-1 and TRBJ2-1; D not resolved. V lost 0 bases to trimming and J lost 2 bases, with 11 bases between them. Germline CDR1 and CDR2: SQVTM and ANQGSEA. The CDR3 has 15 amino acids.

This clonotype counts as medium-sized. This sequence joins TRBV18 and TRBJ1-2; TRBD1 might be the D (5 bases). The CDR3 is 18 amino acids. V lost 3 bases and J lost 4, with 24 bases in between. The V gene's germline CDR1 is KGHSH and CDR2 LQKENI. CDR3 loop: CASSPRGIRPRESYGYTF. The CDR3 DNA reads as TGTGCCAGCTCACCCCGGGGCATCCGGCCGAGGGAGAGCTATGGCTACACCTTC. Full variable domain (missing parts from reference TRBV18 and TRBJ1-2): NAGVMQNPRHLVRRRGQEARLRCSPMKGHSHVYWYRQLPEEGLKFMVYLQKENIIDESGMPKERFSAEFPKEGPSILRIQQVVRGDSAAYFCASSPRGIRPRESYGYTFGSGTRLTVV.

This clonotype qualifies as medium-sized (0.01 to 0.1%). At one of its ends the junction is not consistent with the germline gene, which may arise from a read error. The chain employs TRBV12-3 or TRBV12-4 and TRBJ1-2; possibly TRBD1 for D (6 bases). The CDR3 spans 15 residues. The CDR3, as DNA: TGTGCCAGCAGTTCTGCCGGGGGGGCTAATTATGGCTACACCTTC. Amino acids: CASSSAGGANYGYTF.

The CDR3 loop reads CSARAGENRNQPQHF. In DNA, the CDR3 is TGCAGTGCTAGAGCCGGGGAAAACAGGAATCAGCCCCAGCATTTT. The chain recombines TRBV20-1 with TRBJ1-5, with a possible D match to TRBD1 (5 bases). The V gene lost 1 base and the J gene lost 4 bases, with 14 bases spanning the gap. Germline V lookup: CDR1 DFQATT, CDR2 SNEGSKA (reference sequence). The CDR3 is made up of 15 amino acids.

This clonotype is deemed medium-sized. V is TRBV6-2 or TRBV6-3 and J is TRBJ2-3; a possible D gene is TRBD1 (5 bases). This CDR3 has 14 residues. The V end lost 8 bases, the J end lost 0 bases, and 12 bases lay between the germline ends. The germline CDR1 and CDR2 sequences are MNHEY and SVGEGT. The CDR3 region is CASCRVASTDTQYF. DNA for the CDR3: TGTGCCAGCTGCAGGGTGGCTAGCACAGATACGCAGTATTTT.

By share of the sample, this clonotype is large (0.1 to 1%). The chain uses TRBV3-1 and TRBJ2-1, with 11 bases that match TRBD2. CDR1 LGHDT and CDR2 YNNKEL come from the germline V gene (reference sequence). Trimming removed 4 bases from V and 4 bases from J; junction bases left unmatched: 3. This CDR3 comprises 15 residues. This CDR3 reads CASSLSSGGYNEQFF. The CDR3 coding sequence is TGTGCCAGCAGCCTTTCTAGCGGGGGGTACAATGAGCAGTTCTTC.

In its sample, this clonotype is medium-sized. V gene TRBV5-1 combines with J gene TRBJ2-7, with D possibly being TRBD1 or TRBD2 (6 bases each). V gave up 6 bases and J gave up 2 bases, with 15 bases separating them. The germline CDR1 and CDR2 sequences are SGHRS and YFSETQ. The CDR3 contains 14 residues. The CDR3 loop reads CASNQGGFAYEQYF. In DNA form, the CDR3 reads TGCGCCAGCAACCAAGGGGGGTTTGCCTACGAGCAGTACTTC. Drawing the rest from reference TRBV5-1 and TRBJ2-7, the complete variable domain is KAGVTQTPRYLIKTRGQQVTLSCSPISGHRSVSWYQQTPGQGLQFLFEYFSETQRNKGNFPGRFSGRQFSNSRSEMNVSTLELGDSALYLCASNQGGFAYEQYFGPGTRLTVT.

In its sample, this clonotype was seen a few times. The CDR3 is CASSETVDEYF. The CDR3 DNA follows: TGTGCCAGCAGTGAGACCGTTGATGAGTATTTT. The gene calls are TRBV2 and TRBJ2-3; no definite D call. CDR3 size: 11 residues. Germline V CDR1 and CDR2: SNHLY, FYNNEI. Trimming stripped 3 bases from V and 13 bases from J, with 11 bases between.

Concerning this clonotype: Possible read error: a much larger clone is one base away. The rearrangement links TRBV5-1 to TRBJ2-7; the D is unclear. The germline gives CDR1 SGHRS, CDR2 YFSETQ. CDR3 length: 14 amino acids. The CDR3 nucleotides read TGCACCAGCAGCTTGCCTATTCCAGGTACCGAGCAGTACTTC. It specifies CTSSLPIPGTEQYF.